This T cell receptor (beta chain) was recorded in a study of response to subunit inactivated influenza vaccine. The germline V gene has CDR1 ENHRY and CDR2 SYGVKD. V dropped 4 bases and J dropped 5 bases, with 10 bases sitting between them. The CDR3 runs 13 residues. Study outcomes and limitations: The authors suggested that few new T cells are recruited per seasonal influenza vaccination.

Details on this clonotype: Its antigen is unidentified.

MiXCR, applied by TCRdb to the RT-PCR reads, yields one record per CDR3 protein. The sample holds roughly 170,000 distinct CDR3 sequences, around a tenth seen once. The TCR comes from a man in his fifties or sixties who received an inactivated influenza vaccine. The rearrangement links TRBV10-3 to TRBJ2-3, with D maybe TRBD2 (6 bases). The specimen comprised non-naive T cells sorted from PBMCs, sampled on the day of vaccination. This CDR3 reads CAISGGALDTQYF. The CDR3 nucleotides read TGTGCCATCAGTGGCGGGGCGTTAGATACGCAGTATTTT.